This TCR beta chain was profiled in a study of response to subunit inactivated influenza vaccine. This clonotype was observed a handful of times. MiXCR, run by TCRdb on the RT-PCR reads, gives a single entry per CDR3 protein. The sample consists of 800,000 or so distinct CDR3 sequences, 21% of them appearing once. This sequence was found in a man in his fifties who received an inactivated influenza vaccine. Sequenced here: PBMCs from blood, sampled 5 to 6 days after vaccination.

CDR3 loop: CSADSGTGAYEQYF. Here the CDR3 DNA reads TGCAGTGCTGATTCCGGGACAGGGGCCTACGAGCAGTACTTC. The chain links TRBV20-1 to TRBJ2-7; 10 bases match TRBD1. In germline, CDR1 is DFQATT, CDR2 SNEGSKA (reference sequence). After removal of 5 bases from V and 2 bases from J, the junction contained 6 bases not matched to a gene. The CDR3 has 14 residues.